Listed here are 23 T cell receptor beta chains from one sample, sequenced in a study of blood T cell repertoires in COVID-19. Data came from immunoSEQ multiplex PCR; TCRdb stores just in-frame clones and leaves some out. The sample lists roughly 250,000 clones, around 90% occurring once. The sequenced sample was PBMCs or T cells enriched from blood (not recorded which). The receptors come from a man over 45 who had been exposed to COVID-19.

V usage is TRBV10-3 and J usage is TRBJ2-5; D perhaps matches TRBD2 (6 bases). This CDR3 comprises 13 residues. Germline lookup yields CDR1 ENHRY and CDR2 SYGVKD. The V end lost 9 bases, the J end lost 3 bases, and 14 bases lay between the germline ends. Here the CDR3 DNA reads TGTGCCATGGGGAGGAGCTCGGAAGAGACCCAGTACTTC. Translating it yields CAMGRSSEETQYF.

Note on this clone: This CDR3 is also generated by other DNA sequences in the sample. The chain carries TRBV5-1 and TRBJ2-5, with 13 bases matching TRBD2. V shed 4 bases and J 3 bases; nucleotides not matched to a gene: 3. CDR3 length equals 15 residues. From germline, CDR1 is SGHRS and CDR2 YFSETQ. The DNA for the CDR3 is TGCGCCAGCAGCCCCGGGACTAGCGGGGAAGAGACCCAGTACTTC. Translating gives CASSPGTSGEETQYF.

The genes are TRBV5-1 and TRBJ2-2; 12 bases line up with TRBD2. CDR1 and CDR2 (germline): SGHRS, YFSETQ. With 3 bases clipped from V and 2 bases from J, the junction kept 5 bases outside the gene matches. The CDR3 spans 17 residues. The CDR3 spells CASSSTSGSGNTGELFF. The CDR3 coding sequence is TGCGCCAGCAGCTCGACTAGCGGGAGTGGAAACACCGGGGAGCTGTTTTTT.

This rearrangement joins TRBV28 to TRBJ2-3; 9 bases map to TRBD1. V was clipped by 11 bases and J by 6 bases; unmatched bases: 12. The V gene's germline CDR1 is MDHEN and CDR2 SYDVKM. The CDR3 has 14 amino acids. CDR3: CASPRGTGMDTQYF. CDR3 in DNA: TGTGCCTCCCCCCGGGGGACAGGGATGGATACGCAGTATTTT. The variable domain in full, completed from reference TRBV28 and TRBJ2-3, reads DVKVTQSSRYLVKRTGEKVFLECVQDMDHENMFWYRQDPGLGLRLIYFSYDVKMKEKGDIPEGYSVSREKKERFSLILESASTNQTSMYLCASPRGTGMDTQYFGPGTRLTVL.

The chain is built from TRBV28 and TRBJ1-2, with D perhaps TRBD1 (5 bases). Germline V CDR1 and CDR2: MDHEN, SYDVKM. CDR3 length: 14 residues. The ends were cut back, 3 bases at V and 5 bases at J, with 13 bases in the middle. CDR3 nucleotide sequence: TGTGCCAGCAGTTTCCCGACGACAGCTTATGGCTACACCTTC. It specifies CASSFPTTAYGYTF.

This sequence joins TRBV5-1 and TRBJ1-2; 9 bases match TRBD1. Germline loops: CDR1 SGHRS, CDR2 YFSETQ. With V trimmed by 2 bases and J by 7 bases, 6 bases remained unmatched. The CDR3 sequence is 14 residues long. DNA for the CDR3: TGCGCCAGCAGCTTTTGGACAGGGGAGGTTGGCTACACCTTC. This codes for CASSFWTGEVGYTF.

This clone came up once. This sequence joins TRBV6-5 and TRBJ1-1; TRBD1 might be the D (6 bases). Trimming took 5 bases from V and 0 from J, leaving 10 bases between them. The germline CDR1 and CDR2 sequences are MNHEY and SVGAGI. CDR3 size: 14 residues. The CDR3, as DNA: TGTGCCAGCAGTCAGGACAGCGTGAACACTGAAGCTTTCTTT. Translation gives CASSQDSVNTEAFF.

The rearrangement uses TRBV19 and TRBJ2-3; 14 bases are a match to TRBD2. CDR1 is LNHDA, CDR2 SQIVND, per germline (reference sequence). This CDR3 is 19 amino acids long. The trim removed 5 bases at V and 3 bases at J, leaving 13 bases unmatched. The CDR3 DNA reads TGTGCCAGTAGTCTTACCGGGACTAGCGGGAGTACGATGACAGATACGCAGTATTTT. It yields the protein CASSLTGTSGSTMTDTQYF.

The genes are TRBV3-1 (or the pseudogene TRBV3-2) and TRBJ2-1; D possibly corresponds to TRBD1 (6 bases). The germline V and J ends were trimmed by 3 bases and 4 bases, with 13 bases remaining between them. The germline V gene has CDR1 LGHDT and CDR2 YNNKEL (reference sequence). This CDR3 spans 15 amino acids. CDR3 in DNA: TGTGCCAGCAGCCACAGGGGTAGGGTTTACAATGAGCAGTTCTTC. Translating gives CASSHRGRVYNEQFF.

This clone was found once. The sample holds other DNA sequences that translate to the same CDR3. This chain links TRBV5-1 with TRBJ2-1, with TRBD2 as a possible D gene (6 bases). Per the germline V gene, CDR1 is SGHRS and CDR2 is YFSETQ. Trimming took 0 bases from V and 4 from J, leaving 14 bases between them. The CDR3 totals 16 residues. The CDR3 DNA follows: TGCGCCAGCAGCTTGGATCGCGGCGGGGTTTACAATGAGCAGTTCTTC. Translating gives CASSLDRGGVYNEQFF.

This clone was detected once. The CDR3 region has the DNA TGTGCCAGCAGTGTCGCAACAGCCCCGAACACCGGGGAGCTGTTTTTT. This codes for CASSVATAPNTGELFF. The V and J genes are TRBV5-4 and TRBJ2-2; D not certain. Germline-derived CDR1 and CDR2 are SGHNT and YYREEE (reference sequence). The CDR3 contains 16 residues. V gave up 5 bases and J gave up 0 bases, with 14 bases separating them. The full variable domain, rest sourced from reference TRBV5-4 and TRBJ2-2, is ETGVTQSPTHLIKTRGQQVTLRCSSQSGHNTVSWYQQALGQGPQFIFQYYREEENGRGNFPPRFSGLQFPNYSSELNVNALELDDSALYLCASSVATAPNTGELFFGEGSRLTVL.

This rearrangement joins TRBV30 to TRBJ1-5; D is unclear. V shed 2 bases and J shed 5 bases, with 13 bases lying between them. The CDR3 runs to 14 residues. Germline CDR1 GTSNPN, CDR2 SVGIG (reference sequence). The CDR3 nucleotides read TGTGCCTGGAGTAAAGTCCTACGATATCAGCCCCAGCATTTT. Residues: CAWSKVLRYQPQHF.

The V gene is TRBV20-1, the J gene TRBJ1-2; 7 bases are a match to TRBD1. Germline V gene sequence: CDR1 DFQATT, CDR2 SNEGSKA (reference sequence). V shed 3 bases, J shed 4 bases, and the junction held 5 bases outside the gene matches. The CDR3 is 13 residues long. The CDR3 DNA reads TGCAGTGCTAGTCCCAGGGGGTTCTATGGCTACACCTTC. Amino acid sequence: CSASPRGFYGYTF.

This chain uses TRBV5-6 with TRBJ2-2; TRBD1 might be the D (6 bases). CDR3 length equals 14 residues. CDR1 is SGHDT, CDR2 YYEEEE, per germline. V shed 4 bases and J shed 5 bases, with 12 bases lying between them. The CDR3 DNA reads TGTGCCAGCAGCACCTACAGGGAGACCGGGGAGCTGTTTTTT. This codes for CASSTYRETGELFF.

Worth noting for this clone: This sample includes further DNA sequences coding for the same CDR3. The genes are TRBV10-1 and TRBJ1-1; D might be TRBD1 (5 bases). V was pared by 5 bases and J by 2 bases, with 9 bases between. Germline V gives CDR1 WNHNN, CDR2 SYGVQD (reference sequence). The CDR3 extends over 13 amino acids. The CDR3 DNA follows: TGCGCCAGCAGTCTCCAGGGTAACACTGAAGCTTTCTTT. This sequence encodes CASSLQGNTEAFF.

J is TRBJ1-5 and V is TRBV30, with D possibly matching TRBD1 (5 bases). Germline V CDR1 and CDR2: GTSNPN, SVGIG (reference sequence). V shed 2 bases and J shed 2 bases, with 7 bases lying between them. The CDR3 spans 13 residues. CDR3 in amino acids: CAWSIRGNQPQHF. CDR3 nucleotides: TGTGCCTGGAGTATCAGGGGCAATCAGCCCCAGCATTTT.

This clone showed up just once. The chain joins TRBV5-1 to TRBJ2-5, with no clear D. Trimming stripped 1 base from V and 3 bases from J, with 10 bases between. Germline V gene lookup returns CDR1 SGHRS and CDR2 YFSETQ. This CDR3 region has 14 residues. The CDR3 bases are TGCGCCAGCAGCTTGTCGGTAGCTGAAGAGACCCAGTACTTC. Its translation is CASSLSVAEETQYF.

The chain carries TRBV20-1 and TRBJ1-3; TRBD1 matches 7 bases. The CDR3 runs 11 residues. Trimming took 5 bases from V and 9 from J; bases not matched to a gene: 4. Germline CDR1 DFQATT, CDR2 SNEGSKA (reference sequence). This chain's CDR3 is CSAFSGGTIYF. The DNA of the CDR3 is TGCAGTGCTTTCTCAGGGGGCACCATATATTTT.

The chain links TRBV5-1 to TRBJ2-5, with D perhaps TRBD1 (6 bases). Germline CDR1 reads SGHRS; CDR2 reads YFSETQ. V was shortened by 7 bases and J by 5 bases, with 21 bases between the two germline ends. CDR3 length: 15 amino acids. CDR3 region: CASQVGQGSGETQYF. Written as DNA, the CDR3 is TGCGCCAGCCAGGTGGGACAAGGGTCCGGGGAGACCCAGTACTTC.

The V and J genes are TRBV28 and TRBJ1-2, with 8 bases lining up with TRBD1. The CDR3 sequence is 14 residues long. Germline CDR1 is MDHEN and CDR2 is SYDVKM. The V and J ends lost 4 bases and 5 bases, in that order; junction bases with no gene match: 6. CDR3 protein: CASSSTGTGYGYTF. DNA for the CDR3: TGTGCCAGCAGTTCCACCGGGACAGGTTATGGCTACACCTTC.

V usage is TRBV5-1 and J usage is TRBJ2-5, with 9 bases aligning to TRBD2. Per the germline V gene, CDR1 is SGHRS and CDR2 is YFSETQ. After removal of 4 bases from V and 2 bases from J, the junction contained 9 bases not matched to a gene. The CDR3 is 16 residues long. The CDR3 region is CASSDRRAGGQETQYF. As DNA, the CDR3 is TGCGCCAGCAGCGATAGGAGGGCGGGAGGGCAAGAGACCCAGTACTTC.

The chain has TRBV2 and TRBJ1-2; D is perhaps TRBD1 (6 bases). V lost 3 bases, J lost 3 bases, and 8 bases lay in between. In germline, CDR1 is SNHLY, CDR2 FYNNEI. This CDR3 has 13 residues. CDR3 sequence: CASSDRGDYGYTF. The CDR3 DNA sequence: TGTGCCAGCAGTGACAGGGGTGACTATGGCTACACCTTC.

The rearrangement links TRBV6-1 to TRBJ2-7; D unclear. CDR1 is MNHNS and CDR2 is SASEGT in the germline V gene. V lost 3 bases and J lost 4, with 16 bases in between. This CDR3 has 15 amino acids. DNA for the CDR3: TGTGCCAGCAGTGATTGGGCGCAAACCCTTTACGAGCAGTACGTC. Translated, it gives CASSDWAQTLYEQYV.